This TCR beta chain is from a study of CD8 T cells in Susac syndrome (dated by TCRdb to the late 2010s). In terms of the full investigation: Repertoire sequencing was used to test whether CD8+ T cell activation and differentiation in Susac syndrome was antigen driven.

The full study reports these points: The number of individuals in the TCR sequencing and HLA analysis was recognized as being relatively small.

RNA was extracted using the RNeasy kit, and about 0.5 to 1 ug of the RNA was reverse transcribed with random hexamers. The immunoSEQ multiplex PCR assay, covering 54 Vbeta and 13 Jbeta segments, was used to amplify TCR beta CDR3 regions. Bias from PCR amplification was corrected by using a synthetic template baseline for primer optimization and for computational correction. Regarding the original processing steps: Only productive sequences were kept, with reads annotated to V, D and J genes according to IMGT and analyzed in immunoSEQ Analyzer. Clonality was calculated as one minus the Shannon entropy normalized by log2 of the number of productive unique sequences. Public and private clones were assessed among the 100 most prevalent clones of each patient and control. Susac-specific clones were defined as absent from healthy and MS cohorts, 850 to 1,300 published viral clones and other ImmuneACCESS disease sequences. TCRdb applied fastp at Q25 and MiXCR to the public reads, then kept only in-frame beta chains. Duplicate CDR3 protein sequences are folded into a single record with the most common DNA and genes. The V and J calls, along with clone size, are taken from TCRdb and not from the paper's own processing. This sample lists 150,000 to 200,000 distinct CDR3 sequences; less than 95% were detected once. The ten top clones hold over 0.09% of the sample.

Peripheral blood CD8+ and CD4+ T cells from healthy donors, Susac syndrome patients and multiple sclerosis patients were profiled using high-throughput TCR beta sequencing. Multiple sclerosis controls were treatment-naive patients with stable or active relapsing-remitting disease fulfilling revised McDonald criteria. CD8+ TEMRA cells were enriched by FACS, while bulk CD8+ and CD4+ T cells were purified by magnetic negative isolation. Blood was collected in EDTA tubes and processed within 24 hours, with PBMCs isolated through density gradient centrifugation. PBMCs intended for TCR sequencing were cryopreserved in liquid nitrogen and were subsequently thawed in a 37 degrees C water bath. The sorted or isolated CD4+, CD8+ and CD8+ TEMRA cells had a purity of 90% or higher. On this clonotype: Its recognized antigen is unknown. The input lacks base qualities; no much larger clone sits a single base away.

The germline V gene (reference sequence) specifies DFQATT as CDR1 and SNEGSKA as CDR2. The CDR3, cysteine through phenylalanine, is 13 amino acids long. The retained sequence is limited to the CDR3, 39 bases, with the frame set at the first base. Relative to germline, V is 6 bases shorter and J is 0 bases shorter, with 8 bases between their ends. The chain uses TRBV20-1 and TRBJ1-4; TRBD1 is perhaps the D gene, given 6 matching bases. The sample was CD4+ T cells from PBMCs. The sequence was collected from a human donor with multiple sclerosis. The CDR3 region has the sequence CSARTATNEKLFF. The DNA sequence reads TGCAGTGCGCGGACAGCAACTAATGAAAAACTGTTTTTT.